This TCR beta chain was captured by sequencing in a study of T cell responses to AZD1222 COVID-19 vaccine (dated by TCRdb to the early 2020s). Regarding the complete study: AZD1222 recipients whose second dose came at about 4 weeks and those whose second dose came at about 12 weeks were combined into one group, since spike-specific TCR depth and breadth did not differ between the two schedules. A total of approximately 240 trial participants underwent TCR sequencing, of whom 207 had received two doses of AZD1222 and around 25 had received two doses of the MenACWY control vaccine. Enrollment into the trials was organized by age into subgroups of 18-55, 56-69 and 70-plus years, and those subgroups contained roughly 140, 27 and 60 TCR-sequenced participants, respectively.

V is reduced by 4 bases and J by 6 bases, leaving a spacing of 20 bases between them. The CDR3 starts with the cysteine, ends with the phenylalanine, and has 16 residues. CDR3 DNA only is kept here, 48 bases in frame from base 1. As encoded in the germline V gene (reference sequence), CDR1 is LGHDT while CDR2 is YNNKEL. The time point label, as the study defines it: baseline before first vaccination. Samples from vaccinated people were obtained from the UK trials COV001 and COV002, which included a single-blind randomized controlled phase 2/3 trial of AZD1222 (ChAdOx1 nCoV-19) in healthy adults. For TCRbeta chain sequencing, PBMC samples from trial participants were taken at day 0 and at day 28 after the second dose. The CDR3 regions of human TCRbeta chains were subjected to immunosequencing. The paper's processing steps were these. TCRs in the repertoires were matched against a reference library of SARS-CoV-2-specific TCRs that had been generated with the MIRA antigen-specificity platform. Breadth was defined as the fraction of unique TCRs that were SARS-CoV-2-associated. Depth was defined as the fraction of total T cells that were SARS-CoV-2-associated. Using the MIRA data, every spike-specific TCR was mapped to the spike region that the TCR reacted to and assigned to either a CD4 or a CD8 class. Log10-transformed breadth and depth values were compared by one-way ANOVA with Sidak's multiple comparisons tests. TCRdb stores this immuneACCESS table with in-frame sequences only. Part of the clones is absent; in the studies checked, under half of the shortfall reflects unresolved V genes, and no reason is known for the rest. That table furnishes V, J and clone size, whereas the DNA furnished D and trimming. The sample table contains 150,000 or so clones; only one count was recorded for 90% of them. 18% of the sample is held by the ten biggest clonotypes.

The paper's findings and limits, for the study overall: The whole spike protein was spanned by vaccine-associated CD4 TCRs, and dominant responses were seen in regions 160-218 and 743-854. Participants were mostly white British, with more females than males. The authors suggested clonal diversity may have been underestimated. The 56-69-year group was small, and its depth increase did not reach significance, likely because of low power. Reportedly, close to half of the unique spike-specific TCRs recognized epitopes lying outside the regions that are mutated in the B.1.351 and B.1.1.7 variants. Conclusions about previously exposed vaccinees were limited because only five to seven AZD1222 recipients were SARS-CoV-2 seropositive at baseline. Because no samples from the day 14 peak response were available, repertoires could be characterized only after the peak T cell response. After two AZD1222 doses, both the breadth and the depth of spike-specific TCRs were significantly higher than at day 0 and than in MenACWY recipients.

A remark on this clone: The specificity of this receptor is unknown. Base qualities are not recorded, but no much larger clone differs from it by a single base.

The receptor was isolated from an adult in good health. The starting material was peripheral blood, obtained on day 0 of AZD1222 vaccination. Here the chain combines TRBV3-1 (or the pseudogene TRBV3-2) and TRBJ2-3; the D call is possibly TRBD1 or TRBD2, each sharing 7 bases. The CDR3: CASSPPGRGRSDTQYF. The sequenced DNA is TGTGCCAGCAGCCCTCCGGGGAGGGGGCGAAGCGATACGCAGTATTTT.